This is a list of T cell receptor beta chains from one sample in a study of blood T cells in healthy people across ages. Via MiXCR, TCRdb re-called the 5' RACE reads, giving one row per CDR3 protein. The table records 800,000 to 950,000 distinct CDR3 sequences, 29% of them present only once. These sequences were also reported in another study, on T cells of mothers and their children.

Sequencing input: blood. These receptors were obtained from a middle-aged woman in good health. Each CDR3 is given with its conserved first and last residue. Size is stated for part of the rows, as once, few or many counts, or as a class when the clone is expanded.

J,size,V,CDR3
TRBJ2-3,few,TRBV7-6,CASSLDLSDTQYF
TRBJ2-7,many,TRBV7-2,CASTILAGGGEQYF
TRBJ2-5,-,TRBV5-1,CASSLYGTASGETQYF
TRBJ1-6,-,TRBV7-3,CASSLREGISPLHF
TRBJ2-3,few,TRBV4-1,CASSRTSSGGSTDTQYF
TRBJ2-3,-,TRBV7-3,CAGSLAGDAGYTQYF
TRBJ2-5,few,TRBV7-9,CASSSRDREFQETQYF
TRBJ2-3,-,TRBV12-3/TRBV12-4,CASSIIDRGHTQYF
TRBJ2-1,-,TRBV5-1,CASSLDSGGAWDERFF
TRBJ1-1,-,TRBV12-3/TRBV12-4,CATGSGEMNTEVFF
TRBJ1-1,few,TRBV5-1,CASSLVGGGANTEAFF
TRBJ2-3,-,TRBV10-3,CAINPGQGGTDTQYF
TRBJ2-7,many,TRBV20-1,CSARSATGQGYEQYF
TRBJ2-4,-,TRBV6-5,CASSYERNRGLEQYF
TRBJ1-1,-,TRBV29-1,CSALGWQDTEAFF
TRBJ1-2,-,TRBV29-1,CSVAGTGGDYGYTF
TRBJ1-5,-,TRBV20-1,CSARGQDSNQPQHF
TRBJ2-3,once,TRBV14,CASSQDRRAGGTDTQYF
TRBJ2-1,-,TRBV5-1,CASSLGTGEYADNEQFF
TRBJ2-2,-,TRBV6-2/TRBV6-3,CASGLEQLAGNTGELFF
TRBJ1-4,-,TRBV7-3,CASSRYRGQIEKLFF
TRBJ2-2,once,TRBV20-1,CSARHLQNTGELFF
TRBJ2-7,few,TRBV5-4,CASSLDRELYEQYF
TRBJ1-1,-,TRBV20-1,CSASPAAGRTEAFF
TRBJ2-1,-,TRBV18,CASSPPILATYYNEQFF
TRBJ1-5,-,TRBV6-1,CASMGVNRPQHF
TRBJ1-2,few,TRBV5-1,CASSLDRGRIYGYTF
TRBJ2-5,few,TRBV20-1,CSASFRGGLDNEQYF
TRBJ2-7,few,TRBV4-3,CASSPGADNSYEQYF
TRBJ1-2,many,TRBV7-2,CASSAFREARGYTF
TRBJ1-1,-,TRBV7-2,CASSFDRTSEAFF
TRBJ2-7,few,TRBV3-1,CASSQVGRVRYEQYF
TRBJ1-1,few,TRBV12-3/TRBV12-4,CASSWGSGTEAFF
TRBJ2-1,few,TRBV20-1,CSARQGAINEQFF
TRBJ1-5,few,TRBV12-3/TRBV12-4,CASSFAWTGGQPQHF
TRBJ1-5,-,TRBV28,CASSLLSGRVFNQPQHF
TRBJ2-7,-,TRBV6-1,CASSEGRSTYEQYF
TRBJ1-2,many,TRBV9,CASSVDRGNGYTF
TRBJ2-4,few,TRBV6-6,CASSPSGVDKNIQYF
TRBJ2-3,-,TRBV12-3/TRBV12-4,CASSFFGGGQDTQYF
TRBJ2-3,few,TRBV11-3,CASSDRPDTQYF